Listed here are 20 T cell receptor beta chains from one sample, sequenced in a study of blood T cell repertoires in COVID-19. Clones were read by immunoSEQ multiplex PCR, and TCRdb kept only the in-frame ones, dropping some. The data show 250,000 to 350,000 clones, 80% to 90% seen once. Sequencing input: PBMCs or T cells enriched from blood (not recorded which). The receptors derive from a woman under 30 who had recovered from COVID-19.

The chain is built from TRBV5-1 and TRBJ2-3, with TRBD2 matching 8 bases. After removal of 1 base from V and 4 bases from J, the junction contained 2 bases not matched to a gene. Germline V gives CDR1 SGHRS, CDR2 YFSETQ. CDR3 length equals 14 residues. The CDR3 loop reads CASSLLLAADTQYF. CDR3 nucleotides: TGCGCCAGCAGCTTGCTACTAGCGGCAGATACGCAGTATTTT.

The chain has TRBV27 and TRBJ2-5, with TRBD2 identical over 8 bases. CDR1 and CDR2 (germline): MNHEY, SMNVEV (reference sequence). V lost 2 bases to trimming and J lost 4 bases; unmatched junction nucleotides: 6. CDR3 size: 15 residues. Written as DNA, the CDR3 is TGTGCCAGCAGTTTAATGGGACTAGTATCAGAGACCCAGTACTTC. This codes for CASSLMGLVSETQYF.

The V call is TRBV10-3, the J call TRBJ2-7, with 9 bases matching TRBD2. J lost 7 bases, V lost 0 bases, and 7 bases had no gene match. Germline assignment: CDR1 ENHRY and CDR2 SYGVKD. The CDR3 totals 15 residues. The CDR3: CAISESSGGRVEQYF. CDR3 DNA sequence: TGTGCCATCAGTGAGTCGAGCGGCGGGAGGGTTGAGCAGTACTTC.

The chain uses TRBV10-2 and TRBJ1-1, with D possibly TRBD1 on 5 matching bases. Trimming took off 8 bases at V and 4 bases at J, with 14 bases between the two ends. The germline gives CDR1 WSHSY, CDR2 SAAADI. The CDR3 extends over 13 amino acids. The CDR3 is CASGGTQFTEAFF. The CDR3 DNA follows: TGCGCCAGCGGGGGGACCCAATTCACTGAAGCTTTCTTT.

The genes are TRBV3-1 (or the pseudogene TRBV3-2) and TRBJ2-5; D uncertain. In germline, CDR1 is LGHDT, CDR2 YNNKEL (reference sequence). The CDR3 length is 12 residues. Trimming stripped 3 bases from V and 2 bases from J, with 4 bases between. CDR3: CASSHLQETQYF. CDR3 bases: TGTGCCAGCAGCCACCTGCAAGAGACCCAGTACTTC.

V gene TRBV6-1 combines with J gene TRBJ1-1; 8 bases match TRBD1. V was clipped by 1 base and J by 2 bases; unmatched bases: 3. CDR1 is MNHNS and CDR2 is SASEGT in the germline V gene. The CDR3 extends over 15 amino acids. This CDR3 reads CASSEVGQGNTEAFF. The DNA of the CDR3 is TGTGCCAGCAGTGAAGTAGGACAGGGCAACACTGAAGCTTTCTTT.

The chain links TRBV6-4 to TRBJ1-1; D is unclear. The V and J ends lost 10 bases and 1 base respectively, with 16 bases between them. Looked up from germline, CDR1 is MRHNA and CDR2 is SNTAGT. The CDR3 extends over 14 amino acids. The chain's CDR3 is CATAPPRGNTEAFF. CDR3 in DNA: TGTGCCACCGCTCCCCCCCGGGGGAACACTGAAGCTTTCTTT.

J is TRBJ1-3 and V is TRBV7-2; D remains unclear. The CDR3 loop spans 19 amino acids. Between the trimmed V and J ends, which lost 2 bases and 0 bases, there was a span of 20 bases. Germline assignment: CDR1 SGHTA and CDR2 FQGNSA. The DNA of the CDR3 is TGTGCCAGCAGCTTAAGAAGCGGGCAGACGAGACACTCTGGAAACACCATATATTTT. Translation: CASSLRSGQTRHSGNTIYF. Looking up the rest from reference TRBV7-2 and TRBJ1-3 gives the full variable domain: GAGVSQSPSNKVTEKGKDVELRCDPISGHTALYWYRQSLGQGLEFLIYFQGNSAPDKSGLPSDRFSAERTGGSVSTLTIQRTQQEDSAVYLCASSLRSGQTRHSGNTIYFGEGSWLTVV.

V is TRBV12-3 or TRBV12-4 and J is TRBJ2-1; no clear D gene. The CDR3 sequence is 13 residues long. The V end lost 3 bases, the J end lost 5 bases, and 8 bases lay between the germline ends. The DNA for the CDR3 is TGTGCCAGCAGTTTGAACAACGACAATGAGCAGTTCTTC. Protein: CASSLNNDNEQFF.

V and J are TRBV5-5 and TRBJ1-1; D is undetermined. This CDR3 has 13 residues. Trimming cost V 2 bases and J 1 base, with 6 bases left between them. Germline lookup yields CDR1 SGHKS and CDR2 YYEKEE (reference sequence). The CDR3 DNA reads as TGTGCCAGCAGCTTCCAACAGAACACTGAAGCTTTCTTT. Protein sequence: CASSFQQNTEAFF.

The rearrangement joins TRBV5-4 to TRBJ2-7; D uncertain. Germline V gene sequence: CDR1 SGHNT, CDR2 YYREEE (reference sequence). The CDR3 sequence is 11 residues long. V gave up 5 bases and J gave up 0 bases, with 3 bases separating them. The CDR3 protein is CASRSSYEQYF. As DNA, the CDR3 is TGTGCCAGCAGGAGCTCCTACGAGCAGTACTTC.

The V call is TRBV6-5, the J call TRBJ1-4; 7 bases map to TRBD1. Germline V gives CDR1 MNHEY, CDR2 SVGAGI. The CDR3 is made up of 14 amino acids. J gave up 1 base and V 7 bases, and 3 bases lay outside the gene matches. CDR3: CASIQGGTNEKLFF. In nucleotides, the CDR3 is TGTGCCAGCATCCAGGGGGGAACTAATGAAAAACTGTTTTTT.

This chain joins TRBV6-6 and TRBJ2-7; 7 bases fit TRBD1. This CDR3 is 13 amino acids long. Germline V gene lookup returns CDR1 MNHNY and CDR2 SVGAGI (reference sequence). With 5 bases clipped from V and 5 bases from J, the junction kept 6 bases outside the gene matches. CDR3 DNA sequence: TGTGCCAGCAGTCTCGACAGGGCCAACGAGCAGTACTTC. This encodes CASSLDRANEQYF.

The chain uses TRBV30 and TRBJ2-2, with 7 positions matching TRBD2. This CDR3 contains 16 residues. With 0 bases clipped from V and 7 bases from J, the junction kept 11 bases outside the gene matches. Germline assignment: CDR1 GTSNPN and CDR2 SVGIG (reference sequence). The CDR3 loop reads CAWSVPSRLAGGELFF. For the CDR3, the DNA is TGTGCCTGGAGTGTACCCAGCCGACTAGCTGGCGGGGAGCTGTTTTTT. Drawing the rest from reference TRBV30 and TRBJ2-2, the complete variable domain is SQTIHQWPATLVQPVGSPLSLECTVEGTSNPNLYWYRQAAGRGLQLLFYSVGIGQISSEVPQNLSASRPQDRQFILSSKKLLLSDSGFYLCAWSVPSRLAGGELFFGEGSRLTVL.

The gene calls are TRBV7-9 and TRBJ1-2; perhaps TRBD1 as D (6 bases). The V gene's germline CDR1 is SEHNR and CDR2 FQNEAQ (reference sequence). The CDR3 has 14 amino acids. Trimming took off 3 bases at V and 2 bases at J, with 10 bases between the two ends. The CDR3 DNA sequence: TGTGCCAGCAGCTTTTCGGACAGCAACTATGGCTACACCTTC. Translation: CASSFSDSNYGYTF.

This chain uses TRBV7-2 with TRBJ2-1; 7 bases agree with TRBD2. Trimming cost V 5 bases and J 4 bases; bases outside gene matches: 5. CDR1 SGHTA and CDR2 FQGNSA come from the germline V gene. This CDR3 comprises 14 residues. The CDR3 region is CASSGAGRYNEQFF. The CDR3 bases are TGTGCCAGCAGCGGAGCGGGAAGGTACAATGAGCAGTTCTTC.

This clone was counted a single time. The chain has TRBV3-1 (or the pseudogene TRBV3-2) and TRBJ2-1; 9 nucleotides align to TRBD1. Germline V lookup: CDR1 LGHDT, CDR2 YNNKEL (reference sequence). This CDR3 has 15 residues. Losses at the gene ends were 1 base for V and 3 bases for J; bases not matched to a gene: 1. CDR3 in amino acids: CASSQGGQGYNEQFF. The DNA for the CDR3 is TGTGCCAGCAGCCAAGGGGGACAGGGCTACAATGAGCAGTTCTTC.

The chain couples TRBV5-1 to TRBJ1-3, with unresolved D. The CDR3 covers 17 residues. CDR1 SGHRS and CDR2 YFSETQ come from the germline V gene. Trimming took 0 bases from V and 0 from J, leaving 13 bases between them. CDR3 DNA sequence: TGCGCCAGCAGCTTGGGGAATGGGCGAAGCTCTGGAAACACCATATATTTT. Its protein product is CASSLGNGRSSGNTIYF.

CDR3 amino acids: CASSRVVGSNQPQHF. DNA of the CDR3: TGTGCCAGTAGTAGGGTGGTCGGGAGCAATCAGCCCCAGCATTTT. The rearrangement uses TRBV19 and TRBJ1-5, with D unclear. CDR3 length equals 15 residues. Trimming took 4 bases from V and 1 from J, leaving 11 bases between them. Germline CDR1 and CDR2: LNHDA and SQIVND (reference sequence).

J is TRBJ2-3 and V is TRBV6-6; 7 bases are shared with TRBD1. The germline CDR1 and CDR2 sequences are MNHNY and SVGAGI (reference sequence). Trimming took 5 bases from V and 4 from J; bases not matched to a gene: 6. The CDR3 is made up of 14 amino acids. The CDR3 sequence is CASSGGQSSDTQYF. For the CDR3, the DNA is TGTGCCAGCAGTGGGGGACAGAGTTCAGATACGCAGTATTTT.